This T cell receptor (beta chain) was captured in a study of T cell changes during pregnancy in multiple sclerosis. TCRdb's copy holds only in-frame clones and misses some; the assay was immunoSEQ multiplex PCR. The sample has roughly 30,000 clones, over 65% seen once. The specimen was CD8+ T cells from peripheral blood mononuclear cells, collected after pregnancy. The receptor was isolated from a female donor with multiple sclerosis, enrolled in a pregnancy study.

CDR3 DNA sequence: TGCGCCAGCAGTTTCTCAGGGAACTACGAGCAGTACTTC. Its protein product is CASSFSGNYEQYF. V is TRBV5-1 and J is TRBJ2-7; D is possibly TRBD1 (5 bases). Germline-derived CDR1 and CDR2 are SGHRS and YFSETQ. The CDR3 sequence is 13 residues long. Trimming removed 5 bases from V and 3 bases from J, with 12 bases in between.